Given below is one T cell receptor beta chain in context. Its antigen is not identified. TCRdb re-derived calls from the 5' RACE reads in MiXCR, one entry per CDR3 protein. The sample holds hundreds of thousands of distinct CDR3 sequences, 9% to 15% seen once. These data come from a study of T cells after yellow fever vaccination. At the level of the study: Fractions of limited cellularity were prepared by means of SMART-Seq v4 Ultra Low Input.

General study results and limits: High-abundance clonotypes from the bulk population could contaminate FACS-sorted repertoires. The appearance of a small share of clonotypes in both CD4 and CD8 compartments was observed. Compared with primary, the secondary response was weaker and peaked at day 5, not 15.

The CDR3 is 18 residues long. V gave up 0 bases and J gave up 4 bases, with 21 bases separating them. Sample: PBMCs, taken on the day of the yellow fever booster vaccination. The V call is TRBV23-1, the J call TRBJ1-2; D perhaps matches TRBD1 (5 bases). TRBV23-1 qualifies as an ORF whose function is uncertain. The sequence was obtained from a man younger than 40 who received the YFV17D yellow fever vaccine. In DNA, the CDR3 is TGCGCCAGCAGTCAATCTCCAGCAGGGTCCGCCCTTTTCTATGGCTACACCTTC. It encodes CASSQSPAGSALFYGYTF.